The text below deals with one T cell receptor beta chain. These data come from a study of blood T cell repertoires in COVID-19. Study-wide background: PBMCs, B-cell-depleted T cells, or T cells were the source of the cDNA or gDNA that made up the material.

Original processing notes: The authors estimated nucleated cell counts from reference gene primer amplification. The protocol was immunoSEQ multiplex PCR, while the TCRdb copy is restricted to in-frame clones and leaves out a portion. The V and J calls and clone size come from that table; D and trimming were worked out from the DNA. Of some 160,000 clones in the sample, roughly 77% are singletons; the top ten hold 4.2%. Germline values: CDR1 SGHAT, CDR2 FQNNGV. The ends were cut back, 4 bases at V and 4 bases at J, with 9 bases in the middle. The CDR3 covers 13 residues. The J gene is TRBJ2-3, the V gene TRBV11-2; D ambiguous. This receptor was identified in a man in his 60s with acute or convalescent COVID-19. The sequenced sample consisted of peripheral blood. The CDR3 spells CASSSNAADTQYF. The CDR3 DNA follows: TGTGCCAGCAGCTCCAATGCAGCAGATACGCAGTATTTT.